The T cell receptor (beta chain) described here comes from a study of cytotoxic CD8 clonotypes in ibrutinib-treated CLL. This clone was counted many times. The repertoire was sequenced with immunoSEQ multiplex PCR; TCRdb's copy has only in-frame clones and lacks some. The sample carries approximately 60,000 clones, 50% to 60% recorded once. Germline-derived CDR1 and CDR2 are SGHRS and YFSETQ. This CDR3 region has 14 residues. V was clipped by 4 bases and J by 0 bases, with 10 bases between them. The sequencing used PBMCs, collected at disease progression, from a patient treated with ibrutinib. This receptor was obtained from a human donor with chronic lymphocytic leukemia. This chain links TRBV5-1 with TRBJ1-1; D not certain. The CDR3 DNA reads as TGCGCCAGCAGCAGGATCGGCTTGAACACTGAAGCTTTCTTT. Encoded protein: CASSRIGLNTEAFF.